This T cell receptor beta chain was sequenced in a study of T cells after yellow fever vaccination. This clonotype occurred many times. General study findings and limits: Nearly all vaccine-responding clonotypes were undetectable in sorted memory subsets on day 0.

TCRdb re-derived calls from the 5' RACE reads in MiXCR, one entry per CDR3 protein. Found here are 4,000 to 5,000 distinct CDR3 sequences, around 7.8% of them singletons; the top ten hold around 70%. Trimming removed 1 base at V and 5 bases at J, with 15 bases between. Germline V gene lookup returns CDR1 DFQATT and CDR2 SNEGSKA (reference sequence). The CDR3 contains 14 residues. The source of this sequence is a man aged 18 to 35 who received the YFV17D yellow fever vaccine. V is TRBV20-1 and J is TRBJ2-7; no firm D call. The input for sequencing was PBMCs, either bulk or a sorted T-cell subset (CD4+, CD8+, memory, or dextramer-sorted; not recorded which), taken 45 days after the first yellow fever vaccination. The CDR3 DNA follows: TGCAGTGCTAGAGGCTCTCGGACCTACGACGAGCAGTACTTC. As protein: CSARGSRTYDEQYF.